These 5 T cell receptor beta chains came from one sample sequenced in a study of blood T cell repertoires in COVID-19. Libraries were prepared by immunoSEQ multiplex PCR; TCRdb keeps only in-frame clonotypes and omits some of them. The data hold fewer than 200,000 clones, with roughly 80% observed a single time. Sequenced: peripheral blood. All receptors come from a human donor in a cohort sampled during active COVID-19.

This clone was counted a few times. The chain recombines TRBV7-6 with TRBJ1-1; D remains unclear. With 1 base removed from V and 6 bases from J, the gap between germline ends came to 9 bases. The CDR3 sequence is 13 residues long. Germline V gene lookup returns CDR1 SGHVS and CDR2 FNYEAQ. The CDR3 region has the DNA TGTGCCAGCAGCTTAGGGCCTAGGTCTGAAGCTTTCTTT. Protein: CASSLGPRSEAFF.

This CDR3 is CASSLTGLAVRDTQYF. CDR3 nucleotide sequence: TGCGCCAGCAGCCTGACGGGACTAGCGGTCCGTGATACGCAGTATTTT. The V call is TRBV5-1, the J call TRBJ2-3; 11 nucleotides line up with TRBD2. The CDR3 spans 16 residues. V lost 4 bases and J lost 6; bases outside the gene matches: 10. Germline lookup yields CDR1 SGHRS and CDR2 YFSETQ.

J is TRBJ2-3 and V is TRBV18; 9 nucleotides align to TRBD1. V was pared by 0 bases and J by 5 bases, with 3 bases of the junction left unmatched. Germline-derived CDR1 and CDR2 are KGHSH and LQKENI. The CDR3 consists of 15 residues. CDR3 nucleotides: TGTGCCAGCTCACCACCGGGACAGGGCAGAGATACGCAGTATTTT. Translating it yields CASSPPGQGRDTQYF.

The V and J genes are TRBV7-9 and TRBJ2-6; D may be TRBD2 (5 bases). CDR1 is SEHNR, CDR2 FQNEAQ, per germline (reference sequence). V lost 5 bases and J 0 bases, leaving 11 bases between the germline ends. This CDR3 region has 16 residues. The CDR3 DNA is TGTGCCAGCAGCCCCCGGGGTCGCTCTGGGGCCAACGTCCTGACTTTC. It translates to CASSPRGRSGANVLTF.

There are a few counts of this clone. J is TRBJ1-1 and V is TRBV28; 9 positions match TRBD1. The germline gives CDR1 MDHEN, CDR2 SYDVKM. The CDR3 is made up of 14 amino acids. The ends lost 6 bases at V and 0 bases at J; junction bases unmatched: 2. CDR3 DNA sequence: TGTGCCAGCAGGCGGGACAGGGTGAACACTGAAGCTTTCTTT. As protein: CASRRDRVNTEAFF.